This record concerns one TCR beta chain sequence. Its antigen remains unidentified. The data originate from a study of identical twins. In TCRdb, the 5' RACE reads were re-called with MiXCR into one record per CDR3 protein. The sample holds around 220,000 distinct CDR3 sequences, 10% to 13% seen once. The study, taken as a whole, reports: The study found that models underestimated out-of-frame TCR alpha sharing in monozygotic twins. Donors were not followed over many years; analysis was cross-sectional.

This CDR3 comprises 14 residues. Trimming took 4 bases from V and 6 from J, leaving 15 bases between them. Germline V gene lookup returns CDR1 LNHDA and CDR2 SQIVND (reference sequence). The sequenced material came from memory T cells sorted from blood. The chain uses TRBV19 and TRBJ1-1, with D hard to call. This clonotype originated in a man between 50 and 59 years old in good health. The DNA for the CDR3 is TGTGCCAGTAGTAGCGGCCACGGGTTCGCTGAAGCTTTCTTT. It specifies CASSSGHGFAEAFF.